Listed here are 25 T cell receptor beta chains from one sample, sequenced in a study of tissue T cells after allogeneic stem cell transplantation. Here immunoSEQ multiplex PCR was the method, and the copy in TCRdb shows in-frame clones only, minus some. The sample has some 10,000 clones, just over 65% seen once. The sample in question was tissue from the stomach, obtained at autopsy. Every receptor here comes from a male donor older than 55 with lung cancer.

The V and J genes are TRBV21-1 and TRBJ1-1. TRBV21-1 is annotated as a pseudogene. The CDR3 totals 10 residues. CDR3 sequence: CASSMLEAFF. CDR3 DNA: TGTGCCAGCAGCATGTTAGAAGCTTTCTTT.

The J gene is TRBJ1-3, the V gene TRBV3-1 (or the pseudogene TRBV3-2), with a weak D call TRBD1 (5 bases). This CDR3 comprises 14 residues. V was shortened by 4 bases and J by 1 base, with 8 bases between the two germline ends. Germline CDR1 reads LGHDT; CDR2 reads YNNKEL (reference sequence). The CDR3 coding sequence is TGTGCCAGCAGCCGGGAGGGGTCTGGAAACACCATATATTTT. The encoded protein is CASSREGSGNTIYF.

CDR3 in DNA: TGTGCCAGCAGCCAAGACAGGTCCCGAAACACCATATATTTT. Translation: CASSQDRSRNTIYF. The rearrangement uses TRBV4-2 and TRBJ1-3, with D unresolved. The CDR3 is made up of 14 amino acids. Trimming left V 0 bases short and J 5 bases short, with 8 bases between. CDR1 and CDR2 (germline): LGHNA, YNFKEQ.

This clone was seen more than once but under ten times. The rearrangement joins TRBV5-1 to TRBJ2-3; no firm D call. Germline V gene data show CDR1 as SGHRS and CDR2 as YFSETQ. V lost 0 bases and J 2 bases, leaving 7 bases between the germline ends. This CDR3 spans 14 amino acids. The CDR3 is CASSLEGPTDTQYF. The CDR3 nucleotides are TGCGCCAGCAGCTTGGAAGGACCCACAGATACGCAGTATTTT.

The chain recombines TRBV7-9 with TRBJ1-1; D is ambiguous. V lost 5 bases and J lost 3, with 7 bases in between. The CDR3 is made up of 12 amino acids. Germline assignment: CDR1 SEHNR and CDR2 FQNEAQ (reference sequence). The CDR3 reads CASSPMDTEAFF. CDR3 in DNA: TGTGCCAGCAGCCCTATGGACACTGAAGCTTTCTTT.

The chain carries TRBV28 and TRBJ2-3; D is possibly TRBD1 or TRBD2 (5 bases each). Germline V gives CDR1 MDHEN, CDR2 SYDVKM. There are 15 residues in the CDR3. The V end lost 5 bases, the J end lost 5 bases, and 17 bases lay between the germline ends. CDR3 sequence: CASSGSGGELDTQYF. The CDR3 DNA reads TGTGCCAGCAGTGGATCTGGGGGAGAGCTAGATACGCAGTATTTT.

The J gene is TRBJ2-1, the V gene TRBV5-1, with 9 bases lining up with TRBD1. V lost 4 bases to trimming and J lost 4 bases; unmatched junction nucleotides: 6. CDR1 and CDR2 (germline): SGHRS, YFSETQ. The CDR3 spans 15 residues. The CDR3 region has the DNA TGCGCCAGCAGCCCCGGACAGGGGTCTTACAATGAGCAGTTCTTC. Residues: CASSPGQGSYNEQFF. Using reference TRBV5-1 and TRBJ2-1 for the parts outside the CDR3, the full variable domain is KAGVTQTPRYLIKTRGQQVTLSCSPISGHRSVSWYQQTPGQGLQFLFEYFSETQRNKGNFPGRFSGRQFSNSRSEMNVSTLELGDSALYLCASSPGQGSYNEQFFGPGTRLTVL.

The chain recombines TRBV3-1 (or the pseudogene TRBV3-2) with TRBJ2-7; TRBD2 matches at 10 bases. CDR1 is LGHDT and CDR2 is YNNKEL in the germline V gene (reference sequence). There are 18 residues in the CDR3. V lost 0 bases, J lost 0 bases, and 8 bases stayed unmatched. The CDR3 reads CASSQDPSGGPFSYEQYF. Written as DNA, the CDR3 is TGTGCCAGCAGCCAAGATCCTAGCGGGGGCCCATTCTCCTACGAGCAGTACTTC.

This clone is medium-sized (0.01 to 0.1%) within its sample. This chain uses TRBV6-5 with TRBJ1-3; D call uncertain. The CDR3 covers 13 residues. Between the trimmed V and J ends, which lost 7 bases and 0 bases, there was a span of 7 bases. From germline, CDR1 is MNHEY and CDR2 SVGAGI. The CDR3 region is CASTALSGNTIYF. The CDR3 DNA sequence: TGTGCCAGCACCGCGCTCTCTGGAAACACCATATATTTT.

The chain employs TRBV27 and TRBJ2-5; D remains ambiguous. The germline V gene has CDR1 MNHEY and CDR2 SMNVEV (reference sequence). Trimming pared 1 base from V and 2 bases from J, leaving 8 bases between. The CDR3 consists of 14 residues. The CDR3 sequence is CASSLWGGQETQYF. CDR3 in DNA: TGTGCCAGCAGTTTATGGGGTGGACAAGAGACCCAGTACTTC.

The table lists this clone with a few counts. The chain joins TRBV27 to TRBJ1-1; D may be TRBD1 (6 bases). The length of the CDR3 is 13 residues. Germline values: CDR1 MNHEY, CDR2 SMNVEV (reference sequence). Trimming removed 10 bases at V and 0 bases at J, with 12 bases between. The chain's CDR3 is CAIRGRVNTEAFF. The CDR3 DNA sequence: TGTGCCATTAGGGGGAGGGTGAACACTGAAGCTTTCTTT.

The gene calls are TRBV7-9 and TRBJ1-2; D ambiguous. The length of the CDR3 is 12 residues. Germline V gene data show CDR1 as SEHNR and CDR2 as FQNEAQ (reference sequence). Trimming removed 1 base from V and 5 bases from J, with 5 bases in between. The CDR3 DNA reads TGTGCCAGCAGCTTAGACGGTTATGGCTACACCTTC. Translating it yields CASSLDGYGYTF. Full variable domain (missing parts from reference TRBV7-9 and TRBJ1-2): DTGVSQNPRHKITKRGQNVTFRCDPISEHNRLYWYRQTLGQGPEFLTYFQNEAQLEKSRLLSDRFSAERPKGSFSTLEIQRTEQGDSAMYLCASSLDGYGYTFGSGTRLTVV.

The chain has TRBV4-3 and TRBJ1-1; D not resolved. V lost 1 base and J 6 bases, leaving 9 bases between the germline ends. This CDR3 is 13 amino acids long. Germline-derived CDR1 and CDR2 are LGHNA and YSLEER. DNA of the CDR3: TGCGCCAGCAGCCAAGTTACTCACGCTGAAGCTTTCTTT. Protein product: CASSQVTHAEAFF.

This clone is deemed medium-sized. V and J are TRBV12-5 and TRBJ1-1; D is possibly TRBD1 (6 bases). The CDR3 is 14 amino acids. Trimming took off 6 bases at V and 4 bases at J, with 15 bases between the two ends. Germline V gene sequence: CDR1 LGHNT, CDR2 FRNRAP. CDR3 region: CASGPDRGSTEAFF. For the CDR3, the DNA is TGTGCTAGTGGCCCGGACAGAGGGTCCACTGAAGCTTTCTTT. Filled out from reference TRBV12-5 and TRBJ1-1, the complete variable domain reads DARVTQTPRHKVTEMGQEVTMRCQPILGHNTVFWYRQTMMQGLELLAYFRNRAPLDDSGMPKDRFSAEMPDATLATLKIQPSEPRDSAVYFCASGPDRGSTEAFFGQGTRLTVV.

Turning to this clone: This could be a read error, since a much larger clone is one nucleotide away. The V and J genes are TRBV24-1 and TRBJ1-5; a possible D gene is TRBD1 (6 bases). The V end lost 4 bases, the J end lost 2 bases, and 14 bases lay between the germline ends. CDR1 is KGHDR and CDR2 is SFDVKD in the germline V gene. The CDR3 consists of 16 residues. The CDR3 protein is CATSDLAGAGNQPQHF. In DNA form, the CDR3 reads TGTGCCACCAGTGACCTCGCGGGGGCGGGCAATCAGCCCCAGCATTTT.

This clone qualifies as medium-sized (0.01 to 0.1%). Other DNA sequences of this sample code for an identical CDR3. The genes are TRBV10-3 and TRBJ1-5; no clear D. Germline V gene data show CDR1 as ENHRY and CDR2 as SYGVKD. V was shortened by 3 bases and J by 0 bases, with 9 bases between the two germline ends. The CDR3 sequence is 15 residues long. CDR3 region: CAISEGRNSNQPQHF. The CDR3 nucleotides are TGTGCCATCAGTGAAGGGAGGAATAGCAATCAGCCCCAGCATTTT.

The J gene is TRBJ2-5, the V gene TRBV28; tentatively, D is TRBD1 or TRBD2 (5 bases each). The CDR3 runs 16 residues. V was cut by 7 bases and J by 2 bases, with 20 bases left in between. Germline lookup yields CDR1 MDHEN and CDR2 SYDVKM. CDR3 sequence: CASNQTPGRVQETQYF. For the CDR3, the DNA is TGTGCCAGCAACCAGACCCCGGGACGGGTACAAGAGACCCAGTACTTC.

The genes are TRBV25-1 and TRBJ2-7; D perhaps matches TRBD2 (6 bases). CDR1 and CDR2 (germline): MGHDK, SYGVNS. The CDR3 runs 15 residues. V shed 1 base and J shed 0 bases, with 10 bases lying between them. CDR3 loop: CASSESGTYSYEQYF. In DNA form, the CDR3 reads TGTGCCAGCAGTGAATCGGGGACTTACTCCTACGAGCAGTACTTC.

This chain joins TRBV27 and TRBJ1-5; maybe TRBD1 (5 bases). This CDR3 is built from 15 residues. V was cut by 5 bases and J by 1 base, with 12 bases left in between. Looked up from germline, CDR1 is MNHEY and CDR2 is SMNVEV (reference sequence). CDR3 nucleotide sequence: TGTGCCAGCAGTAAAAACAGGAGGAGCAATCAGCCCCAGCATTTT. Translated, it gives CASSKNRRSNQPQHF.

V and J are TRBV4-1 and TRBJ2-7; D is undetermined. The CDR3 runs to 14 residues. CDR1 MGHRA and CDR2 YSYEKL come from the germline V gene. Trimming cost V 1 base and J 3 bases, with 10 bases left between them. CDR3: CASSQALVGYEQYF. CDR3 bases: TGCGCCAGCAGCCAAGCCCTCGTCGGCTACGAGCAGTACTTC.

This chain connects TRBV13 to TRBJ2-5, with 11 bases matching TRBD2. Per germline, CDR1 PRHDT and CDR2 FYEKMQ (reference sequence). Losses at the gene ends were 5 bases for V and 4 bases for J; bases not matched to a gene: 18. The CDR3 is made up of 19 amino acids. The CDR3 sequence is CASSLKAGLAALVSETQYF. CDR3 sequence (DNA): TGTGCCAGCAGCCTAAAAGCGGGACTAGCGGCCCTCGTATCAGAGACCCAGTACTTC.

The sample holds a few counts of this clone. V gene TRBV18 combines with J gene TRBJ1-3; D not resolved. V lost 1 base to trimming and J lost 4 bases, with 11 bases between them. There are 15 residues in the CDR3. CDR1 KGHSH and CDR2 LQKENI come from the germline V gene. The DNA of the CDR3 is TGTGCCAGCTCACCACAGGGAGGACTAGGAAACACCATATATTTT. Its translation: CASSPQGGLGNTIYF.

The gene calls are TRBV24-1 and TRBJ2-5; possibly TRBD1 for D (6 bases). Germline V gene lookup returns CDR1 KGHDR and CDR2 SFDVKD. The CDR3 sequence is 14 residues long. Trimming removed 4 bases at V and 5 bases at J, with 13 bases between. The CDR3 DNA reads TGTGCCACCAGTGAGGGGACACTCGGGGAGACCCAGTACTTC. As protein: CATSEGTLGETQYF.

The chain employs TRBV11-3 and TRBJ2-2; 7 nucleotides align to TRBD2. Germline V gene data show CDR1 as SGHNT and CDR2 as YENEEA. This CDR3 is 15 amino acids long. J was trimmed by 4 bases and V by 3 bases; bases with no gene match: 5. This CDR3 is CASSLRTSGTGELFF. As DNA, the CDR3 is TGTGCCAGCAGCTTGCGGACTAGTGGCACCGGGGAGCTGTTTTTT.

V is TRBV19 and J is TRBJ1-2, with TRBD1 as a possible D gene (6 bases). The CDR3 loop spans 14 amino acids. Between the trimmed V and J ends, which lost 5 bases and 4 bases, there was a span of 14 bases. CDR1 LNHDA and CDR2 SQIVND come from the germline V gene (reference sequence). In nucleotides, the CDR3 is TGTGCCAGTAGTCGTCCGGACAGACTCTATGGCTACACCTTC. It yields the protein CASSRPDRLYGYTF.